This T cell receptor beta chain was captured by sequencing in a study of blood T cell repertoires in COVID-19. As originally analysed: Estimation of nucleated cell counts relied on the amplification of reference gene primers. Assay: immunoSEQ multiplex PCR; the TCRdb copy retains only in-frame clones and omits some. V, J and clone size are those of that table, while D and trimming were read from the DNA. Of 200,000 to 250,000 clones in the sample, about nine tenths were seen once. V shed 3 bases, J shed 4 bases, and the junction held 5 bases outside the gene matches. In germline, CDR1 is PRHDT, CDR2 FYEKMQ (reference sequence). The CDR3 runs to 15 residues.

This clonotype originated in a woman between 35 and 50 years old with acute COVID-19. Source material: PBMCs or T cells enriched from blood (not recorded which). J is TRBJ1-2 and V is TRBV13, with 10 bases matching TRBD1. CDR3 nucleotide sequence: TGTGCCAGCAGCTTCGACAGGGGGCGCGTCTATGGCTACACCTTC. Translating gives CASSFDRGRVYGYTF.